A selection of T cell receptor beta chains follows, all from one sample in a study of response to subunit inactivated influenza vaccine. TCRdb reanalysed the RT-PCR reads using MiXCR and keeps one entry per CDR3 protein. Counted here are 500,000 or so distinct CDR3 sequences, approximately 11% occurring once; the ten biggest clones make up more than 10%. The input for sequencing was PBMCs from blood, taken roughly 48 days after vaccination. These receptors were obtained from a man aged 50 to 59 who received an inactivated influenza vaccine. Each CDR3 is given with its conserved first and last residue. Fields, in order: V gene, J gene, D gene, clone size, CDR3 protein, CDR3 DNA. D genes are given only for firm matches. The size field is filled for only some rows; it gives once, few, many or a size class.

TRBV5-6,TRBJ1-1,NA,few,CASSPYTAGNTEAFF,TGTGCCAGCAGCCCCTATACAGCAGGGAACACTGAAGCTTTCTTT
TRBV5-5,TRBJ2-7,TRBD2,few,CASSWRGLASMTYEQYF,TGTGCCAGCAGCTGGCGGGGACTAGCGTCTATGACCTACGAGCAGTACTTC
TRBV5-1,TRBJ2-5,NA,NA,CASSGSGRGETQYF,TGCGCCAGCAGTGGCTCAGGGAGAGGAGAGACCCAGTACTTC
TRBV7-8,TRBJ2-5,NA,few,CASSLVEGSGETQYF,TGTGCCAGCAGCTTAGTCGAGGGTAGTGGGGAGACCCAGTACTTC
TRBV4-3,TRBJ1-6,NA,few,CASSQEGNSPLHF,TGCGCCAGCAGCCAAGAAGGAAATTCACCCCTCCACTTT
TRBV29-1,TRBJ2-3,TRBD1,few,CSVVPQGAGTDTQYF,TGCAGCGTTGTCCCTCAGGGGGCCGGTACAGATACGCAGTATTTT
TRBV6-5,TRBJ2-7,TRBD2,NA,CASSWGLAAWEQYF,TGTGCCAGCAGTTGGGGACTAGCGGCCTGGGAGCAGTACTTC
TRBV7-6,TRBJ2-1,NA,medium-sized,CASSLELAHYNEQFF,TGTGCCAGCAGCTTAGAACTGGCTCACTACAATGAGCAGTTCTTC
TRBV7-2,TRBJ2-5,NA,few,CASSSGGVQRTQYF,TGTGCCAGCAGCTCCGGCGGAGTACAACGGACCCAGTACTTC
TRBV7-9,TRBJ2-1,NA,many,CASSLTQNLPLHEQFF,TGTGCCAGCAGCTTAACTCAGAACCTACCTCTTCATGAGCAGTTCTTC